This T cell receptor (beta chain) is from a study of blood T cell repertoires in COVID-19 (dated by TCRdb to 2019 to 2021). About the study as a whole: Samples from collaborators originated in the United States, Italy and Spain and spanned both the acute and convalescent phases of COVID-19. The material from the prospective study consisted of cDNA or gDNA derived from T cells, B-cell-depleted T cells, or PBMCs. The samples were drawn from two sources: the first 160 participants of the ongoing ImmuneRACE study, and fewer than 1,500 subjects contributed by 6 global collaborators. A freely available public database, intended as a resource for researchers studying the immune response to SARS-CoV-2, is where the repertoires were released. Where HLA class I and class II types were available, the types were taken from metadata supplied by the sample provider, not from assay-based typing. A de-identified subject ID, COVID-19 status, age in years and sex were almost always included in the sample metadata. Subjects who had been exposed to COVID-19, were actively infected with it, or had recovered from it provided the deeply sampled blood TCRbeta repertoires that made up the dataset.

As regards this clone: The antigen it recognizes is unknown. Base qualities were left out, and no much larger clone turns up one base away.

Each collaborating institution followed its own protocols to collect whole blood in K2EDTA tubes. For TCRbeta analysis, collaborators shipped samples as frozen whole blood, isolated PBMCs, or DNA extracted from either of those sample types. TCRbeta CDR3 regions were amplified from genomic DNA by means of the immunoSEQ Assay, a bias-controlled multiplex PCR. The study's own analysis went as follows. The number of nucleated cells in each sample was estimated by amplification of reference gene primers within the assay. Sequence reads were collapsed and filtered to measure the absolute abundance of every unique TCRbeta CDR3 rearrangement. For each sample, productive Simpson clonality was calculated by taking the square root of Simpson's diversity index across productive rearrangements. In TCRdb, the immuneACCESS table is reduced to in-frame sequences with V and J assigned. These tables do not hold every clone; where another copy was compared, an unresolved V gene accounts for under half, and the others remain unexplained. Clone size and V and J calls were adopted from that table, with D and trimming inferred from the DNA. Present in this sample are roughly 130,000 clones, 80% to 90% of which were seen just once. More than 3.5% of the sample is in the top ten clones.

The junction carries 8 bases between V and J, which are trimmed by 1 base and 4 bases respectively. CDR3 length: 13 amino acids, cysteine to phenylalanine. The only DNA kept is the CDR3, 39 bases in frame from the first base. The CDR1 and CDR2 encoded by the germline V gene are SGHRS and YFSETQ. The full study reports these points: How much clinical and demographic metadata was included differed by source and by participant, and the metadata was provided uncurated.

The V and J segments used are TRBV5-1 and TRBJ1-1, with the D gene not confidently named. The sequence was collected from an older woman with acute or convalescent COVID-19. Source material: peripheral blood. The base sequence is TGCGCCAGCAGCTTGTCCCCCGGCACTGAAGCTTTCTTT. Its translation is CASSLSPGTEAFF.